This T cell receptor (beta chain) stems from a study of blood T cell repertoires in COVID-19. On the study more broadly: Nucleic acid was either cDNA or gDNA, and it came from T cells, B-cell-depleted T cells, or PBMCs.

This CDR3 is built from 13 residues. V shed 3 bases, J shed 5 bases, and the junction held 4 bases outside the gene matches. Germline CDR1 reads SGHDN; CDR2 reads FVKESK. Method: immunoSEQ multiplex PCR; TCRdb's copy keeps in-frame clones and lacks some. The top ten clones hold just under 5% of a sample with some 26,000 clones, about 89% of them seen once. This chain joins TRBV14 and TRBJ2-7; 7 bases are shared with TRBD1. Input material: peripheral blood. This sequence originates from a man between 65 and 85 years old with active COVID-19. The DNA for the CDR3 is TGTGCCAGCAGCCAGGACAGGTCTGACGAGCAGTACTTC. It codes for CASSQDRSDEQYF.